This TCR beta chain originates from a study of T cells in Graves' hyperthyroidism and ophthalmopathy. Germline V CDR1 and CDR2: MDHEN, SYDVKM. V dropped 4 bases and J dropped 4 bases, with 11 bases sitting between them. The CDR3 runs to 14 residues. Researchers took RNA transcripts and amplified the TCR beta CDR3 regions from them. The HTBI primer set drove a first-round RT-PCR of the TCR CDR3. TCRdb reprocessed the multiplex PCR reads via MiXCR and lists one record per CDR3 protein. The sample has 360,000 or so distinct CDR3 sequences; less than 20% are singletons. This clonotype showed up many times.

The sample comprised blood. This sequence was found in a middle-aged woman with Graves' ophthalmopathy. The chain recombines TRBV28 with TRBJ2-4, with D possibly matching TRBD2 (5 bases). The CDR3, as DNA: TGTGCCAGCAGTTCCGGCGGGCCTAAAAACATTCAGTACTTC. It codes for CASSSGGPKNIQYF.